This TCR beta chain was found in a study of blood T cells in healthy people across ages. About this clonotype itself: No antigen is known for it.

PCR was performed a second time for roughly 7 to 12 cycles using a sample-barcoded 5' primer and a J-beta primer mix. Tags on each cDNA molecule came from a template-switch adaptor with 12 random nucleotides. Every individual sample yielded 2.5 million or more paired-end reads (each containing CDR3). MiXCR was run by TCRdb on the 5' RACE reads, yielding one entry per CDR3 protein. Of some 900,000 distinct CDR3 sequences in the sample, 25% to 30% are singletons; the top ten hold roughly 17%. The draw of peripheral blood yielded ten milliliters from each donor. Study-wide results and limits: The study could not conclusively compare naive and antigen-experienced cells, given its unsorted PBMCs.

Sequenced input: blood. This receptor was obtained from a woman older than 75 in good health.

CDR3 coding DNA: TGTGCCAGCAGCTTATACATGCAAGGTTTCACTGAAGCTTTCTTT. This encodes CASSLYMQGFTEAFF. The V and J genes are TRBV7-6 and TRBJ1-1; D unclear. The CDR3 runs 15 residues. The germline gives CDR1 SGHVS, CDR2 FNYEAQ. With 2 bases removed from V and 4 bases from J, the gap between germline ends came to 14 bases.